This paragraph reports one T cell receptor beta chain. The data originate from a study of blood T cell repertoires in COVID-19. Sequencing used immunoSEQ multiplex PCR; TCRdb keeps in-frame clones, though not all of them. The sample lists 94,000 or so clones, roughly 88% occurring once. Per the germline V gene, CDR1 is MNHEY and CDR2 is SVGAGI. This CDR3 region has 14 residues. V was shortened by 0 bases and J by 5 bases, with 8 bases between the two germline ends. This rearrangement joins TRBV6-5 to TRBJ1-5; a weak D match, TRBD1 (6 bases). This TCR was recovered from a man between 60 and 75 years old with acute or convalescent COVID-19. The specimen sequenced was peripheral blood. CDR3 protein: CASSYSGHHQPQHF. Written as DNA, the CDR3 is TGTGCCAGCAGTTACTCGGGACATCATCAGCCCCAGCATTTT.